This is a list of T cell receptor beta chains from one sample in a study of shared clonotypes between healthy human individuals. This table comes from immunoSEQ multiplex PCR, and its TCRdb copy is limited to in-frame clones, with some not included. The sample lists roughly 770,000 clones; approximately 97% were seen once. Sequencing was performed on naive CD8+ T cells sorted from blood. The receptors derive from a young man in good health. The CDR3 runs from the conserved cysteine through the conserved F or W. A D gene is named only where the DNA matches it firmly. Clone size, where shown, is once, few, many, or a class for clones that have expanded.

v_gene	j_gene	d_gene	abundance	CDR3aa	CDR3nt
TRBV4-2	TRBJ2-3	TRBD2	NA	CASSQESSGTSTDTQYF	TGTGCCAGCAGCCAAGAATCTAGCGGAACTAGCACAGATACGCAGTATTTT
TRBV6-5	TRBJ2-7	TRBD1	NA	CASSYQGAYEQYF	TGTGCCAGCAGTTACCAGGGGGCATACGAGCAGTACTTC
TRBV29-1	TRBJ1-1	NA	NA	CSASAGDAEAFF	TGCAGCGCTTCGGCAGGGGACGCTGAAGCTTTCTTT
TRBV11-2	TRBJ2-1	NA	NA	CASSWGKQGSSYNEQFF	TGTGCCAGCAGCTGGGGGAAACAGGGAAGCTCCTACAATGAGCAGTTCTTC
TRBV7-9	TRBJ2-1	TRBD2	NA	CASSLEGLAGRGNEQFF	TGTGCCAGCAGCTTAGAAGGACTAGCGGGTAGGGGCAATGAGCAGTTCTTC
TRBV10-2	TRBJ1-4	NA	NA	CASSLTDPNEKLFF	TGCGCCAGCAGCTTGACAGATCCTAATGAAAAACTGTTTTTT
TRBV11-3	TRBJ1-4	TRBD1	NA	CASSLGQGAPVNEKLFF	TGTGCCAGCAGCTTAGGGCAGGGGGCGCCTGTTAATGAAAAACTGTTTTTT
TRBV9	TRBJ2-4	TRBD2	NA	CASSYGLAGEGIAKNIQYF	TGTGCCAGCAGCTACGGACTAGCGGGAGAGGGGATAGCCAAAAACATTCAGTACTTC
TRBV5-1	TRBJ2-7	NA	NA	CASSLARDKPPGEQYF	TGCGCCAGCAGCTTGGCCCGGGACAAGCCCCCGGGGGAGCAGTACTTC
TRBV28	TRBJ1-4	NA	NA	CASSPDGTWEKLFF	TGTGCCAGCAGTCCCGACGGGACATGGGAAAAACTGTTTTTT
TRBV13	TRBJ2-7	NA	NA	CASSPRIDRTEQYF	TGTGCCAGCAGCCCGCGAATCGACCGAACCGAGCAGTACTTC
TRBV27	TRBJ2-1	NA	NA	CASRAAHGYNEQFF	TGTGCCAGCCGCGCAGCCCATGGCTACAATGAGCAGTTCTTC
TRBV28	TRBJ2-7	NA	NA	CASSRRADGLGEQYF	TGTGCCAGCAGCCGTAGGGCGGATGGGCTTGGCGAGCAGTACTTC
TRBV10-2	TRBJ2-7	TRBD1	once	CASSEIPGQGAYEQYF	TGCGCCAGCAGTGAAATTCCGGGACAGGGGGCCTACGAGCAGTACTTC
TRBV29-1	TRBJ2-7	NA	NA	CSVEVGNSYEQYF	TGCAGCGTTGAGGTGGGAAACTCCTACGAGCAGTACTTC
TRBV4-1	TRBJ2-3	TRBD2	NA	CASSQGLAESTDTQYF	TGCGCCAGCAGCCAAGGACTAGCGGAGAGCACAGATACGCAGTATTTT
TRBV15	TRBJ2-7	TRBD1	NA	CATSTVTGKLYEQYF	TGTGCCACCAGCACCGTGACAGGGAAATTGTACGAGCAGTACTTC
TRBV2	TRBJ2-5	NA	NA	CASSLITGQETQYF	TGTGCCAGCTCGCTAATCACCGGCCAAGAGACCCAGTACTTC
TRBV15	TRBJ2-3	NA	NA	CATSRPSFDGSSTDTQYF	TGTGCCACCAGCAGACCCTCCTTTGACGGAAGTAGCACAGATACGCAGTATTTT
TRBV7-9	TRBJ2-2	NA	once	CASSPPWAGELFF	TGTGCCAGCAGCCCTCCCTGGGCCGGGGAGCTGTTTTTT
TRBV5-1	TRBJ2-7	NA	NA	CASSPDGSSYEQYF	TGCGCCAGCAGTCCTGACGGAAGCTCCTACGAGCAGTACTTC
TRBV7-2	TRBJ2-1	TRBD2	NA	CASSLYRTSGSGSYNEQFF	TGTGCCAGCAGCTTATATCGGACTAGCGGGAGTGGGTCCTACAATGAGCAGTTCTTC